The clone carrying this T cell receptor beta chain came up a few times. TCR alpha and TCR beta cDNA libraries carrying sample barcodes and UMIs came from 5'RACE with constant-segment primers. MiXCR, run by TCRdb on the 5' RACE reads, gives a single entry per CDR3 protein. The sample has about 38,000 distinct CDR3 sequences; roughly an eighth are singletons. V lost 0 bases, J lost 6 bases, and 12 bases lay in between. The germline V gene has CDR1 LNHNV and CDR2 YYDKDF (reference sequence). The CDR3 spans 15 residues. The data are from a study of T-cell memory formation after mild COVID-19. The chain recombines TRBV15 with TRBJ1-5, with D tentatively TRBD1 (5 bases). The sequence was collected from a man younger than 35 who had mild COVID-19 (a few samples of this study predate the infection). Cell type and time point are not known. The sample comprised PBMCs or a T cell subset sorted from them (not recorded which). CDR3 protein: CATSRDSEGIQPQHF. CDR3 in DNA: TGTGCCACCAGCAGAGATTCCGAGGGGATTCAGCCCCAGCATTTT.